This T cell receptor beta chain was retrieved from a study of early T cells in non-severe SARS-CoV-2 infection (dated by TCRdb to the early 2020s). For the study in its entirety: TCR sequencing used bulk RNA from unsorted whole blood, so alpha and beta chains could not be paired.

Libraries were built with 5' RACE. Instrument used: NextSeq 500. The TCR library protocol attached unique molecular identifiers to individual cDNA molecules to correct for sequencing error and PCR bias. Both TCR alpha and beta chains were sequenced, and tight co-correlation was observed between alpha and beta sequence abundances in each sample. The paper's processing steps were these. Decombinator V4 was used to annotate the V gene, J gene and CDR3 of the TCR sequences. Expanded TCRs were defined as changing significantly between any two time points under a Poisson model with p below 0.0001. TCR abundances were normalised to the total number of TCRs sequenced in each sample and reported as counts per million. TRAV1-2 paired with TRAJ12, TRAJ20 or TRAJ33 defined MAIT TCRs, while TRAV10 paired with TRAJ18 defined iNKT TCRs. A search of VDJdb, accessed on 1 November 2021, was run for TCRs annotated to CMV, EBV and SARS-CoV-2, with TCRs annotated for multiple antigens excluded. Starting from the raw public reads, TCRdb applied fastp trimming at Q25, assembled clones with MiXCR and retained in-frame beta chains. Merged by CDR3 protein, the rows form single entries marked with the most common genes and DNA. These V and J calls derive from TCRdb rather than the authors' analysis. The sample table lists tens of thousands of distinct CDR3 sequences, more than 9% of them with a count of one. The top ten hold 4.2% of the sample.

Taken from cysteine to phenylalanine, the CDR3 has 17 residues. The entry retains the CDR3 DNA only, 51 bases that are in frame from base 1. The germline V gene provides CDR1 SGHRS and CDR2 YFSETQ. For this chain, trimming is 2 bases at the V end and 6 bases at the J end, and the number of junction bases without a gene match is 12. The full study reports these points: VDJdb matching was skewed toward anti-spike CD8 responses, so virus-specific expansions were likely underestimated and private and CD4 specificities were missed.

Comment on this clonotype: Its antigen is unknown. Per-base qualities were not stored, and no clone one base away is much larger.

This was a case-control study nested in a cohort of healthcare workers in London, UK, who had nasopharyngeal swab PCR tests and blood samples taken every week. Between 23 and 31 March 2020, the week of the UK lockdown, healthcare workers were enrolled and then followed up weekly for as long as 16 weeks. The clonotype was recovered from an adult who was a healthcare worker with PCR-confirmed SARS-CoV-2 infection or an uninfected control (not recorded which). Recombination linked TRBV5-1 to TRBJ2-4; TRBD1 matches 9 bases in the middle. Material: whole blood. The CDR3: CASSLSGSGQGGNIQYF. The base sequence is TGCGCCAGCAGCTTATCCGGATCGGGACAGGGCGGAAACATTCAGTACTTC.